These T cell receptor beta chains were read from a single sample in a study of control samples from healthy donors and cancer patients. Sequenced by immunoSEQ multiplex PCR; TCRdb stores in-frame clones only, minus some. Of around 53,000 clones listed, 87% are singletons. The sequencing sample was made of PBMCs. These TCRs come from a man in his fifties or sixties with head and neck cancer. The CDR3 runs from the conserved cysteine through the conserved F or W. Each record gives: J gene, D gene, clone size, V gene, CDR3 protein, CDR3 DNA. The D gene is left open where the match is weak. Size values are once, few and many counts, or a class for expanded clones, and some rows have none.

>TRBJ2-3|.|.|TRBV7-3
CASSLTGGNTDTQYF
TGTGCCAGCAGCTTAACAGGCGGGAATACAGATACGCAGTATTTT
>TRBJ2-2|.|.|TRBV5-1
CASSLVGLASGELFF
TGCGCCAGCAGCTTGGTAGGGCTAGCGAGCGGGGAGCTGTTTTTT
>TRBJ1-1|TRBD1|.|TRBV28
CASSLPSGGWTEAFF
TGTGCCAGCAGTTTACCCTCAGGGGGCTGGACTGAAGCTTTCTTT
>TRBJ2-2|TRBD1|.|TRBV7-3
CASSLNSDRAAAGELFF
TGTGCCAGCAGCTTAAATTCGGACAGGGCCGCGGCCGGGGAGCTGTTTTTT
>TRBJ2-5|TRBD2|.|TRBV2
CASSGGGETQYF
TGTGCCAGCAGTGGGGGGGGAGAGACCCAGTACTTC
>TRBJ2-1|.|.|TRBV29-1
CSVRAVSRGYNEQFF
TGCAGCGTCAGAGCTGTGTCAAGGGGCTACAATGAGCAGTTCTTC
>TRBJ2-1|.|.|TRBV27
CASSEPGSYNEQFF
TGTGCCAGCAGTGAACCAGGGTCCTACAATGAGCAGTTCTTC
>TRBJ1-5|.|.|TRBV19
CASSIGAGSNQPQHF
TGTGCCAGTAGTATAGGGGCAGGTAGCAATCAGCCCCAGCATTTT
>TRBJ1-1|.|once|TRBV2
CASQGTEAFF
TGTGCCAGCCAGGGGACTGAAGCTTTCTTT
>TRBJ2-1|.|.|TRBV15
CATSRAPVRWGKYNEQFF
TGTGCCACCAGCAGAGCCCCTGTTAGGTGGGGGAAATACAATGAGCAGTTCTTC
>TRBJ2-1|TRBD1|.|TRBV29-1
CSSRDRMYNEQFF
TGCAGCAGCCGGGACAGGATGTACAATGAGCAGTTCTTC